A single sample is the source of the 10 T cell receptor beta chains below, sequenced in a study of blood T cell repertoires in COVID-19. This table comes from immunoSEQ multiplex PCR, and its TCRdb copy is limited to in-frame clones, with some not included. The repertoire holds 250,000 to 350,000 clones, with approximately 90% as singletons. The sample comprised PBMCs or T cells enriched from blood (not recorded which). Receptor source: a woman in her fifties or sixties in a cohort exposed to, infected with or recovered from COVID-19 (not recorded which).

The chain carries TRBV7-9 and TRBJ2-1; TRBD2 is a possible D gene (6 bases). Germline lookup yields CDR1 SEHNR and CDR2 FQNEAQ (reference sequence). The V and J ends lost 5 bases and 7 bases respectively, with 27 bases between them. The CDR3 is made up of 18 amino acids. The chain's CDR3 is CASSPSPGGGLFGNEQFF. In nucleotides, the CDR3 is TGTGCCAGCAGCCCGAGCCCAGGCGGAGGGCTATTCGGTAATGAGCAGTTCTTC. Using reference TRBV7-9 and TRBJ2-1 for the parts outside the CDR3, the full variable domain is DTGVSQNPRHKITKRGQNVTFRCDPISEHNRLYWYRQTLGQGPEFLTYFQNEAQLEKSRLLSDRFSAERPKGSFSTLEIQRTEQGDSAMYLCASSPSPGGGLFGNEQFFGPGTRLTVL.

V usage is TRBV11-3 and J usage is TRBJ2-1; D not resolved. Per germline, CDR1 SGHNT and CDR2 YENEEA. The CDR3 covers 13 residues. V lost 2 bases and J 9 bases, leaving 11 bases between the germline ends. The CDR3 spells CASSLSLAFEQFF. For the CDR3, the DNA is TGTGCCAGCAGCTTATCACTCGCGTTTGAGCAGTTCTTC.

This clone has a handful of counts. The chain has TRBV13 and TRBJ2-7, with 9 bases aligning to TRBD1. Germline trimming cut 6 bases from V and 2 bases from J; bases unmatched to any gene: 8. Germline CDR1 PRHDT, CDR2 FYEKMQ (reference sequence). The CDR3 is made up of 15 amino acids. The CDR3 spells CASRGQGKLTYEQYF. The CDR3 coding sequence is TGTGCCAGCAGGGGACAGGGTAAACTCACCTACGAGCAGTACTTC.

The chain has TRBV7-3 and TRBJ2-2; possible D gene TRBD2, 5 bases. This CDR3 is built from 15 residues. Per the germline V gene, CDR1 is SGHTA and CDR2 is FQGTGA. Trimming removed 7 bases at V and 1 base at J, with 13 bases between. CDR3 coding DNA: TGTGCCAGCACTCAGGACTCCTTGAACACCGGGGAGCTGTTTTTT. It is translated as CASTQDSLNTGELFF.

This chain joins TRBV14 and TRBJ2-1; maybe TRBD2 (7 bases). The CDR3 spans 15 residues. CDR1 is SGHDN and CDR2 is FVKESK in the germline V gene. V was shortened by 4 bases and J by 2 bases, with 12 bases between the two germline ends. The CDR3 here is CASSPRGRTYNEQFF. The DNA for the CDR3 is TGTGCCAGCAGCCCGCGGGGGCGGACCTACAATGAGCAGTTCTTC.

The rearrangement uses TRBV4-1 and TRBJ1-2; tentative D call: TRBD1 (5 bases). Germline V gene sequence: CDR1 MGHRA, CDR2 YSYEKL. With 0 bases removed from V and 0 bases from J, the gap between germline ends came to 11 bases. The CDR3 extends over 16 amino acids. The CDR3 sequence is CASSQDLQGANYGYTF. The CDR3 bases are TGCGCCAGCAGCCAAGATCTCCAGGGTGCTAACTATGGCTACACCTTC.

V is TRBV10-3 and J is TRBJ2-2; possible D gene TRBD1, 6 bases. V was trimmed by 1 base and J by 4 bases, leaving 13 bases between them. CDR3 length: 16 residues. Germline V gives CDR1 ENHRY, CDR2 SYGVKD. The CDR3 sequence is CAISELGRGTTGELFF. Written as DNA, the CDR3 is TGTGCCATCAGTGAGTTGGGCAGGGGAACCACCGGGGAGCTGTTTTTT.

In its sample, this clone was seen a few times. This chain connects TRBV15 to TRBJ1-2, with D tentatively TRBD1 (6 bases). The germline V and J ends were trimmed by 0 bases and 7 bases, with 12 bases remaining between them. The CDR3 loop spans 14 amino acids. Germline loops: CDR1 LNHNV, CDR2 YYDKDF (reference sequence). As DNA, the CDR3 is TGTGCCACCAGCAGAGATCGGGGGGCGTCTGGCTACACCTTC. This encodes CATSRDRGASGYTF.

The rearrangement links TRBV28 to TRBJ2-3; D gene ambiguous. This CDR3 is 12 amino acids long. Germline V gives CDR1 MDHEN, CDR2 SYDVKM. Trimming cost V 8 bases and J 2 bases, with 8 bases left between them. The CDR3 coding sequence is TGTGCCAGCGAGAGGAACACAGATACGCAGTATTTT. Translation: CASERNTDTQYF.

This clone was seen a single time. This chain connects TRBV7-9 to TRBJ1-1; D remains ambiguous. There are 10 residues in the CDR3. The germline V gene has CDR1 SEHNR and CDR2 FQNEAQ (reference sequence). V lost 5 bases, J lost 7 bases, and 5 bases lay in between. Here the CDR3 DNA reads TGTGCCAGCAGCCCTGTTGAAGCTTTCTTT. Amino acids: CASSPVEAFF.